This TCR beta chain was sequenced during a study of blood T cell repertoires in COVID-19. In the study overall: There were acute and convalescent COVID-19 samples, and they came from the United States, Italy and Spain. The cDNA or gDNA used as material had been derived from T cells, B-cell-depleted T cells, or PBMCs.

The junction had 16 bases not matched to a gene; V was cut back by 0 bases and J by 2 bases. This CDR3 spans 20 amino acids. Source study methods: Amplification with reference gene primers provided the estimates of nucleated cell counts. The data were produced by immunoSEQ multiplex PCR, yet TCRdb's version contains in-frame clones alone and is incomplete. V and J calls plus clone size are reproduced from that table; the DNA served to infer D and trimming. The profile shows roughly 120,000 clones, more than 65% of them singletons. The chain carries TRBV23-1 and TRBJ2-5; 9 nucleotides line up with TRBD2. TRBV23-1 is noted as an ORF with a role that remains uncertain. Sequenced: peripheral blood. The sequence was collected from a woman older than 75 with acute or convalescent COVID-19. The CDR3 loop reads CASSQSGLAGRTPRQETQYF. CDR3 nucleotide sequence: TGCGCCAGCAGTCAATCAGGCCTAGCGGGACGCACTCCACGACAAGAGACCCAGTACTTC.